The clone carrying this T cell receptor beta chain was recorded only once. TCRdb reprocessed the PCR reads via MiXCR and lists one record per CDR3 protein. The data hold roughly 18,000 distinct CDR3 sequences, with about half observed a single time. The data derive from a study of CD4 and CD8 cells across lung adenocarcinoma regions. This CDR3 is 18 amino acids long. Losses at the gene ends were 5 bases for V and 5 bases for J; bases not matched to a gene: 11. Germline V lookup: CDR1 MNHNS, CDR2 SASEGT. Localized lung adenocarcinoma, a non-small cell lung cancer, affected the donors. The rearrangement joins TRBV6-1 to TRBJ2-3; 15 bases map to TRBD2. The clonotype was recovered from a female donor with lung adenocarcinoma. The CD4 and CD8 labels of this study may be unreliable. Sample: CD8+ T cells from the center of a lung tumor. This chain's CDR3 is CASSPIWPGLAGGDTQYF. In DNA form, the CDR3 reads TGTGCCAGCAGTCCCATTTGGCCGGGACTAGCGGGAGGAGATACGCAGTATTTT.